This T cell receptor (beta chain) comes out of a study of CD8 T cells in Susac syndrome. Per germline, CDR1 DFQATT and CDR2 SNEGSKA (reference sequence). The CDR3 consists of 12 residues. The V and J ends lost 0 bases and 11 bases respectively, with 13 bases between them. Reverse transcription of about 0.45 to 1 ug RNA used random hexamers. TCRdb re-analysed the immunoSEQ multiplex PCR reads in MiXCR, keeping a single row per CDR3 protein. The sample yields about 210,000 distinct CDR3 sequences, 95% seen once. Sequenced: CD4+ T cells from PBMCs. The clonotype comes from a human donor with multiple sclerosis. V and J are TRBV20-1 and TRBJ1-1, with D hard to call. CDR3 residues: CSARDPAVGAFF. In DNA, the CDR3 is TGCAGTGCTAGAGATCCGGCTGTGGGGGCTTTCTTT.